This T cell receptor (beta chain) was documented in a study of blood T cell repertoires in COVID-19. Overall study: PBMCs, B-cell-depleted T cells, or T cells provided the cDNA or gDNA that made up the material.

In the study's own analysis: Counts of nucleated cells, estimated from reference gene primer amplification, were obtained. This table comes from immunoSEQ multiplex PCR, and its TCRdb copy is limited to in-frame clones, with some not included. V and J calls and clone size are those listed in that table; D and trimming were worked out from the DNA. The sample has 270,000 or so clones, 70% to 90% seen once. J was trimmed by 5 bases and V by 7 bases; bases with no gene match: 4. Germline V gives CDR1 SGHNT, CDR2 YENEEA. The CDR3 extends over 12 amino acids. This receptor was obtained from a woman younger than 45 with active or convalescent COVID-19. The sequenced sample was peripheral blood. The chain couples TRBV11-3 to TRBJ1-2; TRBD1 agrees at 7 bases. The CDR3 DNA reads TGTGCCAGCACCCAGACAGGGTATGGCTACACCTTC. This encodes CASTQTGYGYTF.